These 11 T cell receptor beta chains originate from one sample sequenced in a study of low-dose radiotherapy and immunotherapy resistance in tumors. Covering alpha and beta chains, TRAV- and TRBV-specific primers were used for the first-strand cDNA. TCR amplification involved 20 PCR cycles with a constant-region primer and V-primer adapter. MiXCR was run by TCRdb on the reads, yielding one entry per CDR3 protein. The sample lists about 7,300 distinct CDR3 sequences, 70% to 85% occurring once. The receptors stem from a human donor with advanced metastatic prostate, ovarian, gallbladder or colorectal cancer (not recorded which). This table probably holds off-target reads from a library built for another chain.

Notes on this clonotype: One end of the junction varies from germline; a read error may be responsible. The rearrangement links TRBV13 to TRBJ1-6, with D perhaps TRBD1 (6 bases). The CDR3 length is 13 residues. Germline V CDR1 and CDR2: PRHDT, FYEKMQ (reference sequence). Written as DNA, the CDR3 is TGTGCAATGAGGGACACCAATGAAGGCAAATCAACCTTT. Its translation is CAMRDTNEGKSTF.

The chain links TRBV7-8 to TRBJ2-5, with D hard to call. Germline V gives CDR1 SGHVS, CDR2 FQNEAQ. V gave up 2 bases and J gave up 1 base, with 8 bases separating them. There are 14 residues in the CDR3. The CDR3 loop is CASSLPTIQETQYF. The CDR3 DNA reads TGTGCCAGCAGCTTACCAACTATCCAAGAGACCCAGTACTTC.

The rearrangement links TRBV12-3 or TRBV12-4 to TRBJ2-5; 11 bases match TRBD2. The length of the CDR3 is 15 residues. The V segment lost 6 bases and the J segment 5 bases; nucleotides outside the gene matches: 8. The CDR3 protein is CASSITSGGAETQYF. CDR3 DNA: TGTGCCAGCAGCATTACTAGCGGGGGAGCTGAGACCCAGTACTTC.

The V gene is TRBV10-2, the J gene TRBJ2-1; no clear D gene. Germline V gene data show CDR1 as WSHSY and CDR2 as SAAADI. This CDR3 spans 11 amino acids. V was clipped by 4 bases and J by 7 bases, with 5 bases between them. The CDR3 loop reads CASSAWNEQFF. DNA of the CDR3: TGCGCCAGCAGTGCCTGGAATGAGCAGTTCTTC.

J is TRBJ2-6 and V is TRBV7-2; D gene unclear. The CDR3 loop spans 14 amino acids. V was clipped by 2 bases and J by 0 bases, with 2 bases between them. The V gene's germline CDR1 is SGHTA and CDR2 FQGNSA. CDR3: CASSLNSGANVLTF. CDR3 DNA: TGTGCCAGCAGCTTAAACTCTGGGGCCAACGTCCTGACTTTC.

This chain joins TRBV7-2 and TRBJ1-5; the D gene is possibly TRBD1 (6 bases). The CDR3 is 17 residues long. The ends were cut back, 1 base at V and 0 bases at J, with 13 bases in the middle. CDR1 is SGHTA and CDR2 is FQGNSA in the germline V gene. The DNA of the CDR3 is TGTGCCAGCAGCTTAGTGGGGACACTCTATAGCAATCAGCCCCAGCATTTT. Its translation is CASSLVGTLYSNQPQHF.

J is TRBJ2-7 and V is TRBV10-3; D tentatively fits TRBD1 or TRBD2 (5 bases each). The CDR3 runs to 14 residues. The germline V gene has CDR1 ENHRY and CDR2 SYGVKD. The V and J ends lost 0 bases and 0 bases respectively, with 6 bases between them. Written as DNA, the CDR3 is TGTGCCATCAGTGAGTCCGGGACCTCCTACGAGCAGTACTTC. Amino acid sequence: CAISESGTSYEQYF.

The gene calls are TRBV5-1 and TRBJ2-1; 14 bases agree with TRBD2. The trim removed 0 bases at V and 2 bases at J, leaving 4 bases unmatched. CDR3 length equals 18 residues. The V gene's germline CDR1 is SGHRS and CDR2 YFSETQ. CDR3 coding DNA: TGCGCCAGCAGCTTGGCGGGGGGACTAGCGGGGGCCTACAATGAGCAGTTCTTC. Translated: CASSLAGGLAGAYNEQFF.

This clonotype was seen just once. The chain has TRBV6-5 and TRBJ2-7; D possibly corresponds to TRBD1 (5 bases). The CDR3 runs to 13 residues. Germline V gene lookup returns CDR1 MNHEY and CDR2 SVGAGI. V was pared by 6 bases and J by 2 bases, with 11 bases between. The CDR3 region is CASRPDKTYEQYF. The DNA for the CDR3 is TGTGCCAGCAGGCCGGACAAGACCTACGAGCAGTACTTC.

The chain uses TRBV6-2 or TRBV6-3 and TRBJ2-7; no firm D call. CDR3 length equals 12 residues. Germline V gene lookup returns CDR1 MNHEY and CDR2 SVGEGT. V dropped 5 bases and J dropped 4 bases, with 9 bases sitting between them. As DNA, the CDR3 is TGTGCCAGCAGTGAATTCCCGTACGAGCAGTACTTC. Encoded protein: CASSEFPYEQYF.

This chain connects TRBV12-3 or TRBV12-4 to TRBJ1-1; maybe TRBD1 (5 bases). The V gene lost 8 bases and the J gene lost 5 bases, with 18 bases spanning the gap. This CDR3 comprises 14 residues. CDR3 region: CASCLRVEGTEAFF. The CDR3 DNA is TGTGCCAGCTGTCTCCGAGTGGAGGGGACTGAAGCTTTCTTT.